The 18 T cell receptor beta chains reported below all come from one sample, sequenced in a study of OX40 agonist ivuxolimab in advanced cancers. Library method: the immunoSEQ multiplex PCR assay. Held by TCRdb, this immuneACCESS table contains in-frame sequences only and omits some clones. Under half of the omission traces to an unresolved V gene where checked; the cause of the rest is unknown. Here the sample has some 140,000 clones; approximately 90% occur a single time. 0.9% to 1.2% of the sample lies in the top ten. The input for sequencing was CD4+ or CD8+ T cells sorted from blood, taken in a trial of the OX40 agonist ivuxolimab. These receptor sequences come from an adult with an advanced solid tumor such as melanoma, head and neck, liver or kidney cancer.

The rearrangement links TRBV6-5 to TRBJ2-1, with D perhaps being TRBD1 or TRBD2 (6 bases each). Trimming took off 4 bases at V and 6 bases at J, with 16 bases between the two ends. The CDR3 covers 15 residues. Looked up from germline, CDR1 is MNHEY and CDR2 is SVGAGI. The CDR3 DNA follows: TGTGCCAGCAGTTGGGATGGGGGGCGAAGCAATGAGCAGTTCTTC. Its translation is CASSWDGGRSNEQFF.

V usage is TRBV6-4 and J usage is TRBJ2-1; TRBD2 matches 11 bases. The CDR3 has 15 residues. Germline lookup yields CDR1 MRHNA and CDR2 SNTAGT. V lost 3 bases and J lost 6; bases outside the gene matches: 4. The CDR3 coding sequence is TGTGCCAGCAGTGATTTAACTAGCGGGAGCAATGAGCAGTTCTTC. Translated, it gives CASSDLTSGSNEQFF.

This CDR3 is CASSGRTGKGFWKLFF. DNA of the CDR3: TGTGCCAGCAGCGGCCGGACAGGGAAGGGGTTTTGGAAACTGTTTTTT. This chain links TRBV28 with TRBJ1-4, with 8 bases lining up with TRBD1. The CDR3 length is 16 residues. The germline CDR1 and CDR2 sequences are MDHEN and SYDVKM. The V gene end was trimmed by 6 bases and the J gene end by 11 bases; junction bases not matched to a gene: 17.

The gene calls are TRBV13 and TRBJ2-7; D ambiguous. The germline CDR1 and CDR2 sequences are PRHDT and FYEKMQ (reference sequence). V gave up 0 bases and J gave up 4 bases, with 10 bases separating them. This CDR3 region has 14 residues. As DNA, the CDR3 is TGTGCCAGCAGCTTAGGCCGGACGGAGTACGAGCAGTACTTC. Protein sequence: CASSLGRTEYEQYF.

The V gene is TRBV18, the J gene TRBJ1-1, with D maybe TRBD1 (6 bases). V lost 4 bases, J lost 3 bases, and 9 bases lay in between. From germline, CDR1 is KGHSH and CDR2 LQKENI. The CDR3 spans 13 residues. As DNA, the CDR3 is TGTGCCAGCTCACGGGGGCGCGACACTGAAGCTTTCTTT. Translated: CASSRGRDTEAFF.

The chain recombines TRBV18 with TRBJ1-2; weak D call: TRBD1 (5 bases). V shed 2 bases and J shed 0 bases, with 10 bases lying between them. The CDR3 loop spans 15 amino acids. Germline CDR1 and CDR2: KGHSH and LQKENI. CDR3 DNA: TGTGCCAGCTCACCAGGGACGGAATCTAACTATGGCTACACCTTC. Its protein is CASSPGTESNYGYTF.

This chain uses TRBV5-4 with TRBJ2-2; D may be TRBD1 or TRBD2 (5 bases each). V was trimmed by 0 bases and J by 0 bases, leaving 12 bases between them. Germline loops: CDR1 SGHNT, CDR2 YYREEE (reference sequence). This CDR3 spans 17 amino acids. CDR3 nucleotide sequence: TGTGCCAGCAGCTTGGAGGCCAGGGACGCGAACACCGGGGAGCTGTTTTTT. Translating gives CASSLEARDANTGELFF.

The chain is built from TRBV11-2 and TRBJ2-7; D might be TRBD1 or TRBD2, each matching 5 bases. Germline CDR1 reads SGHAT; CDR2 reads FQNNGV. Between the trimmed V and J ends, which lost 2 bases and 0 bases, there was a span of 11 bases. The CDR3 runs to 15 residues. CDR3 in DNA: TGTGCCAGCAGCTTAACGGGGCCCCCCTCCTACGAGCAGTACTTC. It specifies CASSLTGPPSYEQYF.

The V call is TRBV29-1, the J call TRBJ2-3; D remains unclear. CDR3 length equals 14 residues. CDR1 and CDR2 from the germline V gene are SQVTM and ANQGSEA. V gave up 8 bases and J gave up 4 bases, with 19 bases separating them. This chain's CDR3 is CSLTPVPNSDTQYF. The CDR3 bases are TGCAGCTTGACGCCGGTCCCCAACTCAGATACGCAGTATTTT.

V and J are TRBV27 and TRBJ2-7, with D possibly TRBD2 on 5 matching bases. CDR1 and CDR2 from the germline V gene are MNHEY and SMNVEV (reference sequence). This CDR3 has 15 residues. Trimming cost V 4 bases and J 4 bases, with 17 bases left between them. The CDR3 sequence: CASSSPTEGRYEQYF. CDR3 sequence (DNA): TGTGCCAGCAGTTCGCCGACGGAAGGGAGATACGAGCAGTACTTC.

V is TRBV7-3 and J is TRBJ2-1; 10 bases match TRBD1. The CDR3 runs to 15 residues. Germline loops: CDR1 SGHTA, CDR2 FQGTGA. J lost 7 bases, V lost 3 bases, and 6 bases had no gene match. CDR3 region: CASSFRDRGDNEQFF. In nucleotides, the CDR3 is TGTGCCAGCAGCTTCCGGGACAGGGGTGATAATGAGCAGTTCTTC. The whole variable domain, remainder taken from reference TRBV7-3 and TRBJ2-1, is GAGVSQTPSNKVTEKGKYVELRCDPISGHTALYWYRQSLGQGPEFLIYFQGTGAADDSGLPNDRFFAVRPEGSVSTLKIQRTERGDSAVYLCASSFRDRGDNEQFFGPGTRLTVL.

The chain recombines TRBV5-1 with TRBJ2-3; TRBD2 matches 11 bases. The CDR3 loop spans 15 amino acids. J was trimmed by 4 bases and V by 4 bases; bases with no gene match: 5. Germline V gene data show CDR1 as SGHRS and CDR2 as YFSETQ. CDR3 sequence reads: CASSPIAGGPDTQYF. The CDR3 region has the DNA TGCGCCAGCAGCCCTATAGCGGGAGGGCCAGATACGCAGTATTTT.

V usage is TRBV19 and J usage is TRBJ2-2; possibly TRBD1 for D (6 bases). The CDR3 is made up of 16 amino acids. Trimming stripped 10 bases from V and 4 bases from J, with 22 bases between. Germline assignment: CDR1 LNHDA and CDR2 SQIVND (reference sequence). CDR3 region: CATRRRQAQSTGELFF. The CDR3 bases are TGTGCCACCAGAAGGAGACAGGCCCAGAGCACCGGGGAGCTGTTTTTT.

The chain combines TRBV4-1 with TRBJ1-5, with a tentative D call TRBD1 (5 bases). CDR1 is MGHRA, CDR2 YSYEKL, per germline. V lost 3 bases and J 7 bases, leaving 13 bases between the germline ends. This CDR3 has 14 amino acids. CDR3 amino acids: CASSHPQGGQPQHF. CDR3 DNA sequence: TGCGCCAGCAGCCATCCTCAGGGAGGGCAGCCCCAGCATTTT.

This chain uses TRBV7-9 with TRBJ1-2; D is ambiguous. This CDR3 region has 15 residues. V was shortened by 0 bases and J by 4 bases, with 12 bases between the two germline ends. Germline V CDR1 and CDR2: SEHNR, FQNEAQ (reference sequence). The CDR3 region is CASSLAVGGSYGYTF. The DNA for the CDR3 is TGTGCCAGCAGCTTAGCGGTGGGAGGCTCCTATGGCTACACCTTC. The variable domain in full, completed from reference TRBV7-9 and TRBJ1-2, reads DTGVSQNPRHKITKRGQNVTFRCDPISEHNRLYWYRQTLGQGPEFLTYFQNEAQLEKSRLLSDRFSAERPKGSFSTLEIQRTEQGDSAMYLCASSLAVGGSYGYTFGSGTRLTVV.

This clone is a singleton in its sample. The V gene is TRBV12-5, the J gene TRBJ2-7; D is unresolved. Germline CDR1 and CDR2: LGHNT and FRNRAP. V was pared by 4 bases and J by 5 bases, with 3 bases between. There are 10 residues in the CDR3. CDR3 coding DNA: TGTGCTAGTGGTTCTAACGAGCAGTACTTC. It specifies CASGSNEQYF.

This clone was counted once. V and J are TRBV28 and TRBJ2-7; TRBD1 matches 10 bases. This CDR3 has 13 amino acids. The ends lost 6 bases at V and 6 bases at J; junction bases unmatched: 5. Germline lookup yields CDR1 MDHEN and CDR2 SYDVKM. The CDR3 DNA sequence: TGTGCCAGCAGGGGGACAGGGGTGGGCGAGCAGTACTTC. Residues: CASRGTGVGEQYF.

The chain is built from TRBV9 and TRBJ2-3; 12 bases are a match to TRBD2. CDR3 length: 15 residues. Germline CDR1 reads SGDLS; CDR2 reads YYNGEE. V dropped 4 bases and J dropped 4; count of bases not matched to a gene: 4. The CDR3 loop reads CASSSRLAGADTQYF. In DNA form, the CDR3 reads TGTGCCAGCAGCTCTAGACTAGCGGGAGCAGATACGCAGTATTTT. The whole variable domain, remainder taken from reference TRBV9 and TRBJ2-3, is DSGVTQTPKHLITATGQRVTLRCSPRSGDLSVYWYQQSLDQGLQFLIQYYNGEERAKGNILERFSAQQFPDLHSELNLSSLELGDSALYFCASSSRLAGADTQYFGPGTRLTVL.